One sample yielded the 2 T cell receptor beta chains listed below, sequenced in a study of blood T cell repertoires in COVID-19 (dated by TCRdb to the early 2020s). The method behind the library was the immunoSEQ multiplex PCR assay. TCRdb's version of the immuneACCESS table is confined to in-frame rearrangements and falls short of the full clone set. An unresolved V gene accounts for under half of the shortfall where checked; the remainder is of unknown origin. This sample holds more than 100,000 clones; roughly 84% were observed only once. About 1.5% of the sample rests with the top ten. The sequencing input was peripheral blood. Receptor source: a man in his fifties or sixties with acute or convalescent COVID-19.

This sequence joins TRBV5-1 and TRBJ2-3; D is possibly TRBD1 (6 bases). The CDR3 is made up of 17 amino acids. The germline gives CDR1 SGHRS, CDR2 YFSETQ. The ends were cut back, 0 bases at V and 2 bases at J, with 16 bases in the middle. The CDR3 spells CASSLDAAGVNTDTQYF. CDR3 in DNA: TGCGCCAGCAGCTTGGATGCCGCAGGGGTCAACACAGATACGCAGTATTTT.

V usage is TRBV2 and J usage is TRBJ1-4, with 7 bases aligning to TRBD1. The CDR3 runs to 14 residues. Per the germline V gene, CDR1 is SNHLY and CDR2 is FYNNEI. The ends lost 5 bases at V and 3 bases at J; junction bases unmatched: 3. The CDR3 sequence is CASSPTGPNEKLFF. CDR3 sequence (DNA): TGTGCCAGCAGTCCGACAGGGCCTAATGAAAAACTGTTTTTT.